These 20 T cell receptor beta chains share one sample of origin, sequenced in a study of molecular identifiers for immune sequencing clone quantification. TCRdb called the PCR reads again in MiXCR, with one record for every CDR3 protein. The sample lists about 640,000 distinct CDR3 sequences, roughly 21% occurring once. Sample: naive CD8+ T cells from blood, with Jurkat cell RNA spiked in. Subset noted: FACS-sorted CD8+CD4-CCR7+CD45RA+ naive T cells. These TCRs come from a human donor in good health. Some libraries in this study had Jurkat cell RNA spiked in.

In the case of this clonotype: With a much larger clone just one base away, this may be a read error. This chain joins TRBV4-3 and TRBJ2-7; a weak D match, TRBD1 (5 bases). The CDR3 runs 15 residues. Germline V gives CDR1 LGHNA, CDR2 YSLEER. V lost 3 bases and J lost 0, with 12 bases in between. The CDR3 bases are TGCGCCAGCAGCCAGCTTAGGGGCACCTCCTACGAGCAGTACTTC. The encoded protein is CASSQLRGTSYEQYF.

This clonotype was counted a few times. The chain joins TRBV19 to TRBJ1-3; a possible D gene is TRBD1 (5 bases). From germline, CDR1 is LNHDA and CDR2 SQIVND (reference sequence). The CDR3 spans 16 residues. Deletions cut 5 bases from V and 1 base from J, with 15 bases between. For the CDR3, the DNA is TGTGCCAGTAGTGAGGCGGGACCCTGGTCTGGAAACACCATATATTTT. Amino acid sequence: CASSEAGPWSGNTIYF.

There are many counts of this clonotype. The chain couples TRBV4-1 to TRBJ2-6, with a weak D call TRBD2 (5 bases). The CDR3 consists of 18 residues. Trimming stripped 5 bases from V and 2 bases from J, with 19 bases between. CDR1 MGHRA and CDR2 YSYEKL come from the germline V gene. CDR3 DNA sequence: TGCGCCAGCAGCGGAGATCGGATCGGAGGAGCTGGGGCCAACGTCCTGACTTTC. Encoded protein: CASSGDRIGGAGANVLTF.

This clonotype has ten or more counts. The CDR3 bases are TGCGCCAGCAGCCCCAACCCTTATAGCAATCAGCCCCAGCATTTT. Translating gives CASSPNPYSNQPQHF. This chain uses TRBV5-1 with TRBJ1-5; D ambiguous. With 4 bases removed from V and 0 bases from J, the gap between germline ends came to 11 bases. Germline loops: CDR1 SGHRS, CDR2 YFSETQ. The length of the CDR3 is 15 residues.

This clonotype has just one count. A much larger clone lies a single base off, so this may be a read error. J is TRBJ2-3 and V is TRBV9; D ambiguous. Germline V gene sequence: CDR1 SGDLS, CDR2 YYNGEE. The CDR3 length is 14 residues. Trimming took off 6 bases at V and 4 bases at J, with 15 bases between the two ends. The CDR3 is CASNGSLWADTQYF. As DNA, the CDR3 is TGTGCCAGCAACGGAAGCCTGTGGGCAGATACGCAGTATTTT.

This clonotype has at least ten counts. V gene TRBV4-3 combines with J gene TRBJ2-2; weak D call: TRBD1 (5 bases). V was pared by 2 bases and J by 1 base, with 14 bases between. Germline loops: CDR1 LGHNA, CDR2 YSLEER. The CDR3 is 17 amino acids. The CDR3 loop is CASSQLLRQGNTGELFF. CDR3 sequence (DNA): TGCGCCAGCAGCCAACTTCTGAGGCAGGGGAACACCGGGGAGCTGTTTTTT.

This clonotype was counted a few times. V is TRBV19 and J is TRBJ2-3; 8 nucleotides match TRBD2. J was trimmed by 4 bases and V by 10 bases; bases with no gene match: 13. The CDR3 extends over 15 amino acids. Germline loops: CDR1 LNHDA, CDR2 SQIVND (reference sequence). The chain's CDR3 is CATKLAGRSSDTQYF. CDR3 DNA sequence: TGTGCCACGAAATTAGCGGGAAGGAGCTCAGATACGCAGTATTTT.

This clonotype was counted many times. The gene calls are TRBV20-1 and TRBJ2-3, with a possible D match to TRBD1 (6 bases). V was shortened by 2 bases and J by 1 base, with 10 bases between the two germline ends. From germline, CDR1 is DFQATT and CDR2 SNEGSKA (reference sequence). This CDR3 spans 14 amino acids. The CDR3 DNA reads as TGCAGTGCTAGACTCCGACAGGGCACAGATACGCAGTATTTT. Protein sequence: CSARLRQGTDTQYF.

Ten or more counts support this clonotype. CDR3 region: CASSSWTGRDTDTQYF. DNA for the CDR3: TGTGCCAGCAGCTCCTGGACAGGGCGAGATACAGATACGCAGTATTTT. V and J are TRBV7-2 and TRBJ2-3, with TRBD1 identical over 8 bases. V lost 4 bases, J lost 3 bases, and 9 bases stayed unmatched. Germline CDR1 SGHTA, CDR2 FQGNSA. This CDR3 has 16 residues.

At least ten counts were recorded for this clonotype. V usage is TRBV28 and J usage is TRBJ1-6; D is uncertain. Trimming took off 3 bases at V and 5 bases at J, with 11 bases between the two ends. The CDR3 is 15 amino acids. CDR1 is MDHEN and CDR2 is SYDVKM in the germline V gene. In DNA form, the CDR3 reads TGTGCCAGCAGTTTGAGTCCAATTAATAATTCACCCCTCCACTTT. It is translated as CASSLSPINNSPLHF. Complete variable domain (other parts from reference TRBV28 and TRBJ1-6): DVKVTQSSRYLVKRTGEKVFLECVQDMDHENMFWYRQDPGLGLRLIYFSYDVKMKEKGDIPEGYSVSREKKERFSLILESASTNQTSMYLCASSLSPINNSPLHFGNGTRLTVT.

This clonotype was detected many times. The CDR3 DNA follows: TGTGCCAGCAGTTCCACTCCTATTAGCCCCTACGAGCAGTACTTC. Amino acid sequence: CASSSTPISPYEQYF. This chain connects TRBV28 to TRBJ2-7, with D unclear. Germline V gene data show CDR1 as MDHEN and CDR2 as SYDVKM. Trimming removed 4 bases at V and 2 bases at J, with 15 bases between. This CDR3 is 15 amino acids long.

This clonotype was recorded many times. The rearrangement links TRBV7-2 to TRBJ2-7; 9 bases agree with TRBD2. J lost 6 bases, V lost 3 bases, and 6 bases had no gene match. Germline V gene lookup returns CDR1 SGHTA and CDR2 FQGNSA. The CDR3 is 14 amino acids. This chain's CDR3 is CASSFPGLAAEQYF. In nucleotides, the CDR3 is TGTGCCAGCAGCTTCCCGGGACTAGCAGCCGAGCAGTACTTC.

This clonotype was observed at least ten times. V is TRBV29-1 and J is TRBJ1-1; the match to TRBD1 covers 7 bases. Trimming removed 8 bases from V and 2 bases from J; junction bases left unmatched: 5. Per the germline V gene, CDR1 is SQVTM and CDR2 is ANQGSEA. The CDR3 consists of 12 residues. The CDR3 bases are TGCAGCACAGCAGGGGGAAACACTGAAGCTTTCTTT. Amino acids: CSTAGGNTEAFF.

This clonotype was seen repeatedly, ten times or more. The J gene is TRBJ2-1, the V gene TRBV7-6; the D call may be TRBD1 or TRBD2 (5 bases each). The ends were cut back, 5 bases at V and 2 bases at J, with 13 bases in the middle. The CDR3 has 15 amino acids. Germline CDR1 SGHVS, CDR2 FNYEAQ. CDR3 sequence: CASSPRDGTYNEQFF. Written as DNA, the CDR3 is TGTGCCAGCAGCCCACGGGACGGAACCTACAATGAGCAGTTCTTC.

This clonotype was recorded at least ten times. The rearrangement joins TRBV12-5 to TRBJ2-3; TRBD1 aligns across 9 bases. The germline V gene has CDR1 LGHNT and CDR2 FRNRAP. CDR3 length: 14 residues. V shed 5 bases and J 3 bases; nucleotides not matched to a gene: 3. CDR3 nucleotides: TGTGCTAGTGGTCATGGGACAGGGACAGATACGCAGTATTTT. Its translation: CASGHGTGTDTQYF.

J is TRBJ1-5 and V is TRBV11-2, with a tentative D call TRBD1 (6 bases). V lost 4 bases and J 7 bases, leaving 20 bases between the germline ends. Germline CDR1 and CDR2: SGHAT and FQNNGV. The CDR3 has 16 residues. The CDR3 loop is CASSSLIGQNYQPQHF. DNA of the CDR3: TGTGCCAGCAGCTCACTTATTGGACAGAATTACCAGCCCCAGCATTTT.

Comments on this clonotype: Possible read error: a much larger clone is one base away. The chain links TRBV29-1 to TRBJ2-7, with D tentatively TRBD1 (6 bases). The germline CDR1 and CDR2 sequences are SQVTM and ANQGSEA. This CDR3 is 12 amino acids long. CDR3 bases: TGCAGCGTTTTGGACAGCTCCTACGGGCAGTACTTC. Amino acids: CSVLDSSYGQYF.

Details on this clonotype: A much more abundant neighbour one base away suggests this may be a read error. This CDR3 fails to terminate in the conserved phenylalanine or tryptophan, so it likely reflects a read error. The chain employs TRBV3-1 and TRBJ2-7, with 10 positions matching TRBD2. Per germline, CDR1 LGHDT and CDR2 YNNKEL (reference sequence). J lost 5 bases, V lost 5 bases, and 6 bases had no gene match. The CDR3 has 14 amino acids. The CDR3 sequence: CASSSSGSSNEQYL. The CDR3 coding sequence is TGTGCCAGCAGCTCTAGCGGGAGTAGCAACGAGCAGTACCTC.

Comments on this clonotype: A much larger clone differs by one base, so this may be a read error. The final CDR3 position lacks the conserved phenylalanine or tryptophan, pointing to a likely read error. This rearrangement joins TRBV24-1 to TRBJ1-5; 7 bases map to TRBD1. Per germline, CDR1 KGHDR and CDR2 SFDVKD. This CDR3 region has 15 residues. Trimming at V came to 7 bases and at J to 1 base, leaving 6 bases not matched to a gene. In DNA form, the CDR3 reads TGTGCCACCAGCCCAGGGGGGGGAAGCAATCAGCCCCAGCATTCT. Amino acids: CATSPGGGSNQPQHS.

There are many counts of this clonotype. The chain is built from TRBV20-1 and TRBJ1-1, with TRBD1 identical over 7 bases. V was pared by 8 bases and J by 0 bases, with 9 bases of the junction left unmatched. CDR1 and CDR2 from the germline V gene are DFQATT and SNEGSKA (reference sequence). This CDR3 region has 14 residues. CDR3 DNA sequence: TGCAGTTCGAGCGAGACAGGGTTGAACACTGAAGCTTTCTTT. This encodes CSSSETGLNTEAFF.